This T cell receptor (beta chain) originates from a study of CD8+ T cells in alopecia areata. Treatment given: oral pan-JAK inhibitor, 5-10 mg twice daily. Sequencing templates came from extracted RNA that was reverse transcribed into cDNA. The table came from immunoSEQ multiplex PCR; TCRdb's copy has only in-frame clones and leaves some out. This table holds about 120,000 clones, 53% found once. With respect to this clone: What it binds is unknown.

Germline CDR1 is SGHDN and CDR2 is FVKESK. Trimming shortened V by 3 bases and J by 8 bases, and 19 bases separated the two germline ends. There are 16 residues in the CDR3. General study points: Both scalp clonality and the expanded CD8+ clones among the top 100 showed a significant decrease with tofacitinib.

The receptor was isolated from a human donor with alopecia areata. V usage is TRBV14 and J usage is TRBJ1-4; a possible D gene is TRBD1 (6 bases). The specimen comprised CD4+ T cells sorted from blood, sampled at week 4, from a patient treated with tofacitinib. CDR3 sequence: CASSQSTGALTEKLFF. CDR3 bases: TGTGCCAGCAGCCAGTCGACGGGGGCCCTAACCGAAAAACTGTTTTTT.